At least ten counts were recorded for the clone carrying this T cell receptor (beta chain). In the original workflow: Estimation of nucleated cell counts was performed using reference gene primer amplification. TCRdb keeps only in-frame clones here, not all; method: immunoSEQ multiplex PCR. Clone size and the V and J calls come from that table; the DNA yielded D and trimming. The table records 150,000 to 200,000 clones, 65% to 90% of them present only once. The data were taken from a study of blood T cell repertoires in COVID-19. Study-level information: T cells, B-cell-depleted T cells, or PBMCs supplied cDNA or gDNA.

The CDR3 sequence is 15 residues long. V was shortened by 7 bases and J by 5 bases, with 15 bases between the two germline ends. Germline loops: CDR1 MDHEN, CDR2 SYDVKM. This TCR was recovered from a man in his sixties with acute or convalescent COVID-19. The V and J genes are TRBV28 and TRBJ1-6; TRBD1 is a possible D gene (5 bases). Material: peripheral blood. The CDR3 sequence is CASTPLEQDNSPLHF. CDR3 sequence (DNA): TGTGCCAGCACCCCCCTAGAACAGGATAATTCACCCCTCCACTTT.